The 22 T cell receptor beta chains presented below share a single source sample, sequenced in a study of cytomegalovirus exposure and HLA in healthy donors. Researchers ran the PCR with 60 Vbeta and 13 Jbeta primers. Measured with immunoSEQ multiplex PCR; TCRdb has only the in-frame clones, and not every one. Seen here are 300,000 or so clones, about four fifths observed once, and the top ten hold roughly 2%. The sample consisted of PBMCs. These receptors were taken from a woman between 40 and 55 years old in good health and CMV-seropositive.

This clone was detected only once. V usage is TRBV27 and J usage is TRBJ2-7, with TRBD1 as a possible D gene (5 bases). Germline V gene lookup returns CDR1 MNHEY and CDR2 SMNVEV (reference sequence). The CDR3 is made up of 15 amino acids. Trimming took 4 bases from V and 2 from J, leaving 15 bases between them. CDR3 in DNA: TGTGCCAGCAGTTCCCTGACAGCTGGGGCCTACGAGCAGTACTTC. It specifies CASSSLTAGAYEQYF.

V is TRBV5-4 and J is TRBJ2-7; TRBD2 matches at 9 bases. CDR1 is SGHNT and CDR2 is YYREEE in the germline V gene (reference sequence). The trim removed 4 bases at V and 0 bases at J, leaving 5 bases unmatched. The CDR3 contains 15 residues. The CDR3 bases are TGTGCCAGCAGCGCGGGGGGGGACTACTCCTACGAGCAGTACTTC. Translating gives CASSAGGDYSYEQYF.

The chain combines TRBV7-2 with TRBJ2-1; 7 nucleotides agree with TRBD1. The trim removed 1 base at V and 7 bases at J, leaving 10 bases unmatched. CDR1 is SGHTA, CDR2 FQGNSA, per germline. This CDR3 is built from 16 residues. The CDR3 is CASSLDGPPGGNEQFF. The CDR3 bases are TGTGCCAGCAGCTTAGACGGACCACCAGGGGGTAATGAGCAGTTCTTC. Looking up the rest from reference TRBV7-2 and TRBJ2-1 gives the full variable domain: GAGVSQSPSNKVTEKGKDVELRCDPISGHTALYWYRQSLGQGLEFLIYFQGNSAPDKSGLPSDRFSAERTGGSVSTLTIQRTQQEDSAVYLCASSLDGPPGGNEQFFGPGTRLTVL.

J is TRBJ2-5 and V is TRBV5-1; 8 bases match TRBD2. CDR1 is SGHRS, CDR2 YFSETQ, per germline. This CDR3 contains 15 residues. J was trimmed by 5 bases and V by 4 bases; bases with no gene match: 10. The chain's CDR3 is CASSPQAGDSETQYF. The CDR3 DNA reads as TGCGCCAGCAGCCCTCAAGCGGGGGACTCGGAGACCCAGTACTTC.

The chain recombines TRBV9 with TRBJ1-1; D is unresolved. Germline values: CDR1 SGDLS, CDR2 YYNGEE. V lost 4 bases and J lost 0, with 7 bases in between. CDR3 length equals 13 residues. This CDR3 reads CASSLRMNTEAFF. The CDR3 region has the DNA TGTGCCAGCAGCTTGCGCATGAACACTGAAGCTTTCTTT.

CDR3 sequence: CAWRVWTIANSPLHF. The CDR3 DNA reads TGTGCCTGGAGGGTTTGGACAATAGCTAATTCACCCCTCCACTTT. This rearrangement joins TRBV30 to TRBJ1-6; a weak D match, TRBD1 (5 bases). V was pared by 3 bases and J by 6 bases, with 15 bases between. Germline V gene sequence: CDR1 GTSNPN, CDR2 SVGIG (reference sequence). The CDR3 covers 15 residues.

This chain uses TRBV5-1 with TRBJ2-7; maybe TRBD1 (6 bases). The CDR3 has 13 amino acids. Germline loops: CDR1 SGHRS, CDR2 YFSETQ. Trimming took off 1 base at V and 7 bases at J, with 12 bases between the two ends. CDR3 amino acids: CASSLTGTLEQYF. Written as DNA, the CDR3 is TGCGCCAGCAGCTTGACAGGGACCTTGGAGCAGTACTTC.

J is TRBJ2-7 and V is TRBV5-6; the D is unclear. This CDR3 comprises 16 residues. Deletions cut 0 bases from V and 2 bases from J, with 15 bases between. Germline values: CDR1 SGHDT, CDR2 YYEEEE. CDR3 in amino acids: CASSLATWSRAYEQYF. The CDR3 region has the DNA TGTGCCAGCAGCTTGGCCACGTGGAGCCGCGCCTACGAGCAGTACTTC.

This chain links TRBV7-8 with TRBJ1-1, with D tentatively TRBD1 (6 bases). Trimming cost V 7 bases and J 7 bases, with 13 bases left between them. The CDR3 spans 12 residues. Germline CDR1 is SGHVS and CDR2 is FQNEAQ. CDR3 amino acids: CASNDRKSEAFF. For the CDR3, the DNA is TGTGCCAGCAATGACAGGAAGAGTGAAGCTTTCTTT.

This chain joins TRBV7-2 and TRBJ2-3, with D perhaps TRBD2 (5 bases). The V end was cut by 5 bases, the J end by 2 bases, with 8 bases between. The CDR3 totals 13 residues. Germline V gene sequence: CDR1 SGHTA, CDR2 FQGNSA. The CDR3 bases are TGTGCCAGCAGCCCGGGGTCCACAGATACGCAGTATTTT. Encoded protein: CASSPGSTDTQYF.

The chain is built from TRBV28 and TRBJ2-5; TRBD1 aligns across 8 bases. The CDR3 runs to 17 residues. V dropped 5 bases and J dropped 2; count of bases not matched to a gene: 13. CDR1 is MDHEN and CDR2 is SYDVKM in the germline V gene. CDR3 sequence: CASSHTSWDRTQETQYF. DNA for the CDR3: TGTGCCAGCAGTCACACGAGCTGGGACAGGACACAAGAGACCCAGTACTTC.

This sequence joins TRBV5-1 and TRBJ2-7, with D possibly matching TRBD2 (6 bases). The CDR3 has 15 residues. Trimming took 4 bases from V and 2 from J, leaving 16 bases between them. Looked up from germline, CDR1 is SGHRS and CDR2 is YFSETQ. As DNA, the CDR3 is TGCGCCAGCAGCCTATCAGCGGGTATAACCTACGAGCAGTACTTC. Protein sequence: CASSLSAGITYEQYF.

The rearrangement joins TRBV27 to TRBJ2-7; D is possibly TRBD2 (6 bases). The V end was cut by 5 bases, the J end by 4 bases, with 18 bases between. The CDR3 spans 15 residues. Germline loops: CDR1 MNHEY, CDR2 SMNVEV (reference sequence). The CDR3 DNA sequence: TGTGCCAGCAGTCCGACAACACTGGAGGGTTACGAGCAGTACTTC. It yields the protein CASSPTTLEGYEQYF.

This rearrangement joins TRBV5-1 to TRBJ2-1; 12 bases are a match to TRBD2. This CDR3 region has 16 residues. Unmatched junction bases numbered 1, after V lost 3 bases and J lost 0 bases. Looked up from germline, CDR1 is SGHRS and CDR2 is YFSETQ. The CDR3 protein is CASSWTSGTSYNEQFF. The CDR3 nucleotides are TGCGCCAGCAGCTGGACTAGCGGGACCTCCTACAATGAGCAGTTCTTC. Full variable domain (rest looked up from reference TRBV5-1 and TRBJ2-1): KAGVTQTPRYLIKTRGQQVTLSCSPISGHRSVSWYQQTPGQGLQFLFEYFSETQRNKGNFPGRFSGRQFSNSRSEMNVSTLELGDSALYLCASSWTSGTSYNEQFFGPGTRLTVL.

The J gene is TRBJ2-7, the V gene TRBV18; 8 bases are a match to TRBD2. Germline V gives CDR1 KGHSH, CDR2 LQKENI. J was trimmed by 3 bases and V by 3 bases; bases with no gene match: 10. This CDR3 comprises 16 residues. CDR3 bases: TGTGCCAGCTCACCGTCCCAGGGGCTAGCGGGCTACGAGCAGTACTTC. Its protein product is CASSPSQGLAGYEQYF.

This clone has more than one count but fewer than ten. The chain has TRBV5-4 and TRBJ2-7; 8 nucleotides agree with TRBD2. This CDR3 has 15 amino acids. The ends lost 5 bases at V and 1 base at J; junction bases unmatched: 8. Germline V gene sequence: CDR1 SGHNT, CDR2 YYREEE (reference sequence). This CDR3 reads CASRESGSRSYEQYF. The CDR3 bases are TGTGCCAGCAGGGAGAGCGGGAGTAGATCCTACGAGCAGTACTTC.

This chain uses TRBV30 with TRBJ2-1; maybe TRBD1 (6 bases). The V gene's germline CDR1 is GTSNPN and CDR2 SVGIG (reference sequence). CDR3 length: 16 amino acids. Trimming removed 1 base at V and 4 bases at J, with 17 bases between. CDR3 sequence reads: CAWSGLGGRTYNEQFF. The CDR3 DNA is TGTGCCTGGAGTGGATTAGGGGGACGGACGTACAATGAGCAGTTCTTC.

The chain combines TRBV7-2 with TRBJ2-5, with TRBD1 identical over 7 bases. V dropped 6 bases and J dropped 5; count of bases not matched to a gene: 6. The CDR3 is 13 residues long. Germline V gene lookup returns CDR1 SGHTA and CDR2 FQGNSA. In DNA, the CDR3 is TGTGCCAGCAGACCGGGGACAGTTGAGACCCAGTACTTC. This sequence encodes CASRPGTVETQYF.

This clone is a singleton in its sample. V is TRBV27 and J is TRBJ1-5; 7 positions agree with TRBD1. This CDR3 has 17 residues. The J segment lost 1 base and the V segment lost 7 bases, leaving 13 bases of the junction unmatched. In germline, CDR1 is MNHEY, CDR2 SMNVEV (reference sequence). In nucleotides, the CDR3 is TGTGCCAGCAAACTGCAAATACAGGGGAGAAGCAATCAGCCCCAGCATTTT. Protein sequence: CASKLQIQGRSNQPQHF.

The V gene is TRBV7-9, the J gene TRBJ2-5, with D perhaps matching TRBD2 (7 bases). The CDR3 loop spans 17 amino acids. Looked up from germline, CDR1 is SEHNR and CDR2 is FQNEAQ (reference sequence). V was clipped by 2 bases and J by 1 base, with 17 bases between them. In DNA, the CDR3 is TGTGCCAGCAGCTTATTCACTGGGGGGGGCTCCCAAGAGACCCAGTACTTC. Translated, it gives CASSLFTGGGSQETQYF.

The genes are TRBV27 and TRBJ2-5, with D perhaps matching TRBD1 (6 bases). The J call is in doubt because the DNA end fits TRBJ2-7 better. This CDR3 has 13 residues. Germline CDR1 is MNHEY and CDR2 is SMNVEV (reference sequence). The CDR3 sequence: CASSLGALYEQYF. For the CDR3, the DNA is TGTGCCAGCAGTTTGGGGGCCTTGTACGAGCAGTACTTC.

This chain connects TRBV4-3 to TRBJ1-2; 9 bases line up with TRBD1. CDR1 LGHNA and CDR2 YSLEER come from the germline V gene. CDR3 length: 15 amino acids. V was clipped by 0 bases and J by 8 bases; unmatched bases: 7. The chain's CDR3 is CASSQDQGTGHGYTF. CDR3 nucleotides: TGCGCCAGCAGCCAAGATCAGGGGACAGGGCACGGCTACACCTTC.